This T cell receptor beta chain was identified during a study of blood T cells in healthy people across ages. This clonotype appeared a few times. The antigen is unknown. Alongside a J-beta primer mix, a sample-barcoded 5' primer served in a second PCR lasting about 7 to 11 cycles. TCRdb used MiXCR to reprocess the 5' RACE reads, holding one entry per CDR3 protein. Here the sample spans about 1.4 million distinct CDR3 sequences, approximately 59% being singletons. Whole-study findings and limits: The study found more naive CD4+ cells and higher diversity in long-lived than aged donors.

Sequenced: blood. This receptor was identified in a man aged 18 to 29 in good health.

The CDR3 DNA reads TGTGCCAGCACTGGGAAACTAGCGGGGGGAGATACGCAGTATTTT. It is translated as CASTGKLAGGDTQYF. This sequence joins TRBV12-3 or TRBV12-4 and TRBJ2-3; 12 bases are shared with TRBD2. V dropped 7 bases and J dropped 5; count of bases not matched to a gene: 7. The CDR3 covers 15 residues.